These 16 T cell receptor beta chains were all obtained from the same sample, sequenced in a study of blood T cell repertoires in COVID-19. TCRdb keeps only in-frame clones here, not all; method: immunoSEQ multiplex PCR. The top ten hold 10% to 15% of the sample, which has 30,000 to 45,000 clones, roughly 90% seen once. Sequencing input: peripheral blood. These receptors all stem from a man in his sixties with active COVID-19.

The gene calls are TRBV12-3 or TRBV12-4 and TRBJ2-5; 7 nucleotides match TRBD2. V gave up 3 bases and J gave up 4 bases; unmatched junction bases: 2. The CDR3 consists of 13 residues. CDR3 sequence: CASSLLAGETQYF. DNA for the CDR3: TGTGCCAGCAGTTTGTTAGCGGGAGAGACCCAGTACTTC.

The CDR3 is CASSLVGGPMNTEAFF. In nucleotides, the CDR3 is TGTGCCAGCAGCTTAGTGGGGGGACCAATGAACACTGAAGCTTTCTTT. The chain combines TRBV7-2 with TRBJ1-1, with D possibly being TRBD1 (5 bases). V was pared by 1 base and J by 0 bases, with 12 bases between. Germline CDR1 and CDR2: SGHTA and FQGNSA. The CDR3 runs 16 residues.

This rearrangement joins TRBV5-4 to TRBJ2-1, with TRBD2 matching 11 bases. Germline values: CDR1 SGHNT, CDR2 YYREEE (reference sequence). J was trimmed by 4 bases and V by 4 bases; bases with no gene match: 7. CDR3 length: 16 amino acids. The CDR3 loop reads CASSPGLAGPYNEQFF. The CDR3 nucleotides are TGTGCCAGCAGCCCCGGACTAGCGGGCCCATACAATGAGCAGTTCTTC.

The V and J genes are TRBV15 and TRBJ2-3, with unresolved D. The CDR3 has 14 amino acids. V lost 0 bases and J 5 bases, leaving 9 bases between the germline ends. Germline loops: CDR1 LNHNV, CDR2 YYDKDF (reference sequence). The CDR3 sequence: CATSRDRDRDTQYF. The CDR3 region has the DNA TGTGCCACCAGCAGAGATCGCGATAGAGATACGCAGTATTTT.

J is TRBJ2-1 and V is TRBV7-3, with 10 bases aligning to TRBD1. This CDR3 is 15 amino acids long. The V gene's germline CDR1 is SGHTA and CDR2 FQGTGA. The V segment lost 5 bases and the J segment 6 bases; nucleotides outside the gene matches: 7. DNA for the CDR3: TGTGCCAGCAGCCCCGGGACAGGGGTTTTCAATGAGCAGTTCTTC. Protein sequence: CASSPGTGVFNEQFF.

Here the CDR3 reads CASSSHSPASSYNEQFF. CDR3 sequence (DNA): TGTGCCAGCAGCTCTCATTCCCCAGCGAGCTCCTACAATGAGCAGTTCTTC. The chain couples TRBV7-2 to TRBJ2-1, with unresolved D. From germline, CDR1 is SGHTA and CDR2 FQGNSA. The CDR3 is 17 residues long. Deletions cut 4 bases from V and 0 bases from J, with 16 bases between.

The chain employs TRBV5-6 and TRBJ2-3, with D perhaps TRBD1 (6 bases). Per the germline V gene, CDR1 is SGHDT and CDR2 is YYEEEE. The CDR3 extends over 15 amino acids. Trimming shortened V by 4 bases and J by 2 bases, and 14 bases separated the two germline ends. This CDR3 is CASSRVYRDTDTQYF. The CDR3 DNA reads as TGTGCCAGCAGCAGAGTCTACAGGGACACAGATACGCAGTATTTT.

The chain employs TRBV19 and TRBJ1-1; D call uncertain. Germline CDR1 LNHDA, CDR2 SQIVND (reference sequence). The CDR3 is 15 amino acids. V was shortened by 5 bases and J by 1 base, with 14 bases between the two germline ends. The CDR3 spells CASSPTRLGNTEAFF. The CDR3 DNA follows: TGTGCCAGTAGTCCAACTCGACTGGGGAACACTGAAGCTTTCTTT.

The rearrangement joins TRBV18 to TRBJ2-7; 11 bases match TRBD2. CDR1 is KGHSH, CDR2 LQKENI, per germline. V trimming: 2 bases; J trimming: 6 bases; junction bases outside the gene matches: 9. The CDR3 length is 16 residues. The CDR3 nucleotides read TGTGCCAGCTCACCAGCGGTAGCGGGAGGGGTTGTCGAGCAGTACTTC. Translated, it gives CASSPAVAGGVVEQYF.

The rearrangement uses TRBV6-1 and TRBJ1-1, with D hard to call. The germline V gene encodes CDR1 MNHNS and CDR2 SASEGT. The length of the CDR3 is 14 residues. V lost 2 bases and J 2 bases, leaving 9 bases between the germline ends. DNA of the CDR3: TGTGCCAGCAGTGAACTCGCCACAAACACTGAAGCTTTCTTT. This gives the protein CASSELATNTEAFF.

V and J are TRBV18 and TRBJ2-1; 7 nucleotides agree with TRBD2. Per the germline V gene, CDR1 is KGHSH and CDR2 is LQKENI. With 4 bases clipped from V and 10 bases from J, the junction kept 10 bases outside the gene matches. The CDR3 totals 14 residues. The CDR3 spells CASSRERERYEQFF. CDR3 nucleotides: TGTGCCAGCTCACGGGAGCGGGAAAGGTACGAGCAGTTCTTC.

The V and J genes are TRBV2 and TRBJ2-2; TRBD1 is a possible D gene (5 bases). Trimming removed 7 bases from V and 2 bases from J, with 14 bases in between. This CDR3 has 15 amino acids. CDR1 and CDR2 (germline): SNHLY, FYNNEI. The CDR3 loop is CASKFDSFNTGELFF. CDR3 sequence (DNA): TGTGCCAGCAAGTTCGACAGTTTCAACACCGGGGAGCTGTTTTTT.

This rearrangement joins TRBV7-9 to TRBJ2-4; 7 positions agree with TRBD1. The CDR3 extends over 16 amino acids. Germline CDR1 and CDR2: SEHNR and FQNEAQ (reference sequence). The junction had 15 bases not matched to a gene; V was cut back by 8 bases and J by 5 bases. The CDR3 DNA reads TGTGCCAGCCTTCCCTGGCAGGGGGAAGGGCAAAACATTCAGTACTTC. Translating gives CASLPWQGEGQNIQYF.

The CDR3 is CASSFQWTSGSYNEQFF. The CDR3 coding sequence is TGTGCCAGCAGCTTCCAATGGACTAGCGGGAGCTACAATGAGCAGTTCTTC. The chain employs TRBV5-6 and TRBJ2-1, with 13 positions matching TRBD2. The trim removed 2 bases at V and 3 bases at J, leaving 5 bases unmatched. The CDR3 loop spans 17 amino acids. Per the germline V gene, CDR1 is SGHDT and CDR2 is YYEEEE.

V usage is TRBV19 and J usage is TRBJ1-4; D gene unclear. CDR1 is LNHDA, CDR2 SQIVND, per germline (reference sequence). The CDR3 is 16 amino acids. V dropped 0 bases and J dropped 4 bases, with 12 bases sitting between them. DNA of the CDR3: TGTGCCAGTAGTATAGAGACTACATACCGTAATGAAAAACTGTTTTTT. Amino acid sequence: CASSIETTYRNEKLFF.

DNA for the CDR3: TGTGCCAGTAGTAACCGGGACAGGGCACCCAACAATCAGCCCCAGCATTTT. Its protein product is CASSNRDRAPNNQPQHF. The chain uses TRBV19 and TRBJ1-5; 9 nucleotides match TRBD1. V gave up 4 bases and J gave up 3 bases; unmatched junction bases: 10. This CDR3 comprises 17 residues. From germline, CDR1 is LNHDA and CDR2 SQIVND (reference sequence). The variable domain in full, completed from reference TRBV19 and TRBJ1-5, reads DGGITQSPKYLFRKEGQNVTLSCEQNLNHDAMYWYRQDPGQGLRLIYYSQIVNDFQKGDIAEGYSVSREKKESFPLTVTSAQKNPTAFYLCASSNRDRAPNNQPQHFGDGTRLSIL.